The sequence of this T cell receptor beta chain was determined in a study of cytomegalovirus exposure and HLA in healthy donors. The CDR3 totals 13 residues. V was pared by 7 bases and J by 3 bases, with 4 bases of the junction left unmatched. Germline assignment: CDR1 GTSNPN and CDR2 SVGIG (reference sequence). Regarding the study as a whole: Judged likely to be a sequencing artifact was a cluster of highly shared sequence variants. According to reports, the classifier identified cytomegalovirus status with high specificity and sensitivity. The study assumed roughly uniform donor sequencing depth for presence/absence analyses. Rare TCR sequences dominated, though some public TCRs recurred in many donors.

As concerns this clone: As yet, its antigen is unknown.

In the PCR, 60 Vbeta and 13 Jbeta primers were used. Produced via immunoSEQ multiplex PCR; TCRdb's table is partial and in-frame only. The sample shows fewer than 100,000 clones, 79% of them seen only once. Sequencing was performed on PBMCs. The origin of this receptor is a woman aged 40 to 55 in good health and CMV-seronegative. The chain recombines TRBV30 with TRBJ2-2; 8 nucleotides agree with TRBD1. This CDR3 reads CASDRDYTGELFF. The CDR3 coding sequence is TGTGCCTCGGACAGGGATTACACCGGGGAGCTGTTTTTT.